This T cell receptor beta chain was documented in a study of blood T cell repertoires in COVID-19 (dated by TCRdb to 2020 to 2021). About the investigation overall: Samples from collaborators originated in the United States, Italy and Spain and spanned both the acute and convalescent phases of COVID-19. Where HLA class I and class II types were available, the types were taken from metadata supplied by the sample provider, not from assay-based typing. Deeply sampled blood TCRbeta repertoires from subjects exposed to, actively infected with, or recovered from COVID-19 were included in the dataset. Nearly every sample came with metadata listing a de-identified subject ID, COVID-19 status, age in years and sex. The material from the prospective study consisted of cDNA or gDNA derived from T cells, B-cell-depleted T cells, or PBMCs. The samples were drawn from the first 160 participants of the ongoing ImmuneRACE study and from 1,200 or so subjects provided by 6 global collaborators. The repertoires were released in a freely available public database meant as a resource for research on the immune response to SARS-CoV-2. The study at large found these results: How much clinical and demographic metadata was included differed by source and by participant, and the metadata was provided uncurated.

TCRbeta CDR3 regions were amplified from genomic DNA by means of the immunoSEQ Assay, a bias-controlled multiplex PCR. The paper's processing steps were these. Within the assay, amplification of reference gene primers was used to estimate how many nucleated cells each sample contained. To quantify the absolute abundance of each unique TCRbeta CDR3 rearrangement, sequence reads were collapsed and filtered. For each sample, productive Simpson clonality was calculated as the square root of Simpson's diversity index across productive rearrangements. TCRdb carries this immuneACCESS record with in-frame sequences only. Its versions omit some clonotypes, under half of them owing to an unresolved V gene in the studies checked, with the rest unexplained. V and J calls and clone size are those listed in that table; D and trimming were worked out from the DNA. The sample yields 250,000 to 350,000 clones; about 90% were counted once. Of the sample, about 11% is held by the ten largest clones.

Trimming takes 2 bases from V and 4 bases from J, and the germline ends sit 11 bases apart. The CDR3 starts with the cysteine, ends with the phenylalanine, and has 14 residues. Only the CDR3 DNA is retained, 42 bases long and in frame from the first base. The germline V gene encodes CDR1 SGHDN and CDR2 FVKESK. A remark on this clone: What this receptor recognizes is not known. No per-base quality is available; no much larger clone lies one base away.

At one collaborating source in Seattle, patients were enrolled during active infection and were followed longitudinally through the course of disease. Whole blood was collected in K2EDTA tubes by collaborating institutions according to the institutions' own protocols. Collaborator samples were shipped for TCRbeta analysis as frozen whole blood, isolated PBMCs, or DNA extracted from either sample type. The receptor chain draws on TRBV14 and TRBJ1-2; the D gene is perhaps TRBD1, from 6 matching bases. The material sequenced was peripheral blood. This receptor was obtained from a woman aged 25 to 39 with COVID-19, enrolled during active disease. The CDR3 corresponds to CASSQQGQIYGYTF. Read as DNA, the sequence is TGTGCCAGCAGCCAACAAGGACAGATCTATGGCTACACCTTC.